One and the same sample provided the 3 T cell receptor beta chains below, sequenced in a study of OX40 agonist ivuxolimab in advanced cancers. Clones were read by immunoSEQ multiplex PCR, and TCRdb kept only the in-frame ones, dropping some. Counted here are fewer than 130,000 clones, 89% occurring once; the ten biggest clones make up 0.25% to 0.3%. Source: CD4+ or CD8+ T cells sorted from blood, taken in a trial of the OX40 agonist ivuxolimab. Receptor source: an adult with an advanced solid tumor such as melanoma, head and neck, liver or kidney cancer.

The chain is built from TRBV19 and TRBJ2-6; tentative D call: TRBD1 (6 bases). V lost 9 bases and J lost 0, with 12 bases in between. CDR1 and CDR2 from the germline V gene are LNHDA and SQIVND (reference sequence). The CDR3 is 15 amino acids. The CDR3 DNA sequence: TGTGCCAGCAGACAGGTATACTCTGGGGCCAACGTCCTGACTTTC. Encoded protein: CASRQVYSGANVLTF.

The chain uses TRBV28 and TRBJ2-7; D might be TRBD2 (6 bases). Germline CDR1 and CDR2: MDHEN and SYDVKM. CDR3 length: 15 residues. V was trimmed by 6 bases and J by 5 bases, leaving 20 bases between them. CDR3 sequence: CASSQISGGSHEQYF. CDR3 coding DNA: TGTGCCAGCAGCCAAATTAGTGGGGGGTCGCACGAGCAGTACTTC. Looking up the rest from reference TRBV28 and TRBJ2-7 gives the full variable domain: DVKVTQSSRYLVKRTGEKVFLECVQDMDHENMFWYRQDPGLGLRLIYFSYDVKMKEKGDIPEGYSVSREKKERFSLILESASTNQTSMYLCASSQISGGSHEQYFGPGTRLTVT.

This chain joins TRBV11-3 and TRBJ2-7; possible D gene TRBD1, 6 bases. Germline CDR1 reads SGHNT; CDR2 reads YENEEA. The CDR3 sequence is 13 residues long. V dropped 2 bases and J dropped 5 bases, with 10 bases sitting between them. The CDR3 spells CASSLTGNHEQYF. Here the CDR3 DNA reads TGTGCCAGCAGCTTAACAGGGAACCACGAGCAGTACTTC.